A single sample is the source of the 13 T cell receptor beta chains below, sequenced in a study of T cell repertoires in cytomegalovirus infection (dated by TCRdb to the late 2010s). Their antigens remain unidentified. In light of the paper, this sample's treatment or condition label describes: in vitro stimulation with specific CMV peptide epitopes to enrich CMV-specific T cells. Sequenced on an Illumina HiSeq 1500. TCRdb passed the public sequencing reads through fastp at Q25 and MiXCR, retaining productive beta sequences. Here each entry gathers all rows of one CDR3 protein and keeps the most common genes and DNA. The sample contains about a million distinct CDR3 sequences, approximately 30% of them found a single time. In total, the top ten clones hold around an eighth of the sample. Material: cultured CD8+ T cells from PBMCs, obtained from culture after CMV antigen stimulation. These receptors originate from a human donor in good health (CMV status not recorded). Some clones in this sample may be carry-over from other donors' samples.

V usage is TRBV4-3 and J usage is TRBJ2-3; tentative D call: TRBD2 (5 bases). Deletions cut 0 bases from V and 5 bases from J, with 6 bases between. Per the germline V gene, CDR1 is LGHNA and CDR2 is YSLEER. The CDR3 has 13 amino acids. For the CDR3, the DNA is TGCGCCAGCAGCCAAGAAGGGAGAGATACGCAGTATTTT. The encoded protein is CASSQEGRDTQYF.

The chain uses TRBV19 and TRBJ2-1; maybe TRBD2 (6 bases). CDR1 is LNHDA, CDR2 SQIVND, per germline (reference sequence). This CDR3 has 15 residues. Trimming shortened V by 3 bases and J by 2 bases, and 11 bases separated the two germline ends. The CDR3 bases are TGTGCCAGTAGTATGGGGTCGGGGGCCTACAATGAGCAGTTCTTC. It specifies CASSMGSGAYNEQFF. Full variable domain (outside the CDR3, taken from reference TRBV19 and TRBJ2-1): DGGITQSPKYLFRKEGQNVTLSCEQNLNHDAMYWYRQDPGQGLRLIYYSQIVNDFQKGDIAEGYSVSREKKESFPLTVTSAQKNPTAFYLCASSMGSGAYNEQFFGPGTRLTVL.

This clonotype was found a few times. The chain links TRBV12-3 or TRBV12-4 to TRBJ2-1; D remains ambiguous. The CDR3 runs 14 residues. Trimming took off 4 bases at V and 3 bases at J, with 10 bases between the two ends. CDR3: CASSWGPDYNEQFF. CDR3 DNA: TGTGCCAGCAGTTGGGGTCCGGACTACAATGAGCAGTTCTTC.

There are a few counts of this clonotype. The chain's CDR3 is CSVELAGGPSSYNEQFF. DNA of the CDR3: TGCAGCGTTGAATTGGCGGGGGGACCCAGCTCCTACAATGAGCAGTTCTTC. The chain couples TRBV29-1 to TRBJ2-1; TRBD2 aligns across 8 bases. CDR3 length: 17 amino acids. V gave up 2 bases and J gave up 0 bases; unmatched junction bases: 9. CDR1 and CDR2 from the germline V gene are SQVTM and ANQGSEA.

The chain joins TRBV2 to TRBJ2-5, with TRBD1 matching 10 bases. The germline CDR1 and CDR2 sequences are SNHLY and FYNNEI. The CDR3 has 14 amino acids. The V gene end was trimmed by 8 bases and the J gene end by 5 bases; junction bases not matched to a gene: 8. The CDR3, as DNA: TGTGCCAGCGGGGGGGGACAGGGGCAGGAGACCCAGTACTTC. This sequence encodes CASGGGQGQETQYF.

Ten or more counts support this clonotype. This chain joins TRBV7-2 and TRBJ2-7, with 11 positions matching TRBD2. V shed 5 bases, J shed 3 bases, and the junction held 6 bases outside the gene matches. CDR1 and CDR2 (germline): SGHTA, FQGNSA. CDR3 size: 15 residues. CDR3 sequence reads: CASSITSGGNYEQYF. CDR3 coding DNA: TGTGCCAGCAGCATCACTAGCGGGGGTAACTACGAGCAGTACTTC.

This clonotype was counted only a few times. The chain employs TRBV4-1 and TRBJ2-2; either TRBD1 or TRBD2 may fit D (6 bases each). Trimming took 2 bases from V and 0 from J, leaving 19 bases between them. The CDR3 spans 19 residues. From germline, CDR1 is MGHRA and CDR2 YSYEKL. The CDR3 region has the DNA TGCGCCAGCAGCCAAAAGGGGGGTATGACGGGCTCGAACACCGGGGAGCTGTTTTTT. It yields the protein CASSQKGGMTGSNTGELFF.

This clonotype was seen only once. This could be a read error, since a much larger clone is one nucleotide away. The chain employs TRBV7-8 and TRBJ2-7; no clear D gene. The germline V gene has CDR1 SGHVS and CDR2 FQNEAQ. The V gene lost 4 bases and the J gene lost 4 bases, with 8 bases spanning the gap. CDR3 length: 12 residues. CDR3 coding DNA: TGTGCCAGCAGCTATGACGCATACGAGCAGTACTTC. Residues: CASSYDAYEQYF. The variable domain in full, completed from reference TRBV7-8 and TRBJ2-7, reads GAGVSQSPRYKVAKRGQDVALRCDPISGHVSLFWYQQALGQGPEFLTYFQNEAQLDKSGLPSDRFFAERPEGSVSTLKIQRTQQEDSAVYLCASSYDAYEQYFGPGTRLTVT.

The chain couples TRBV10-3 to TRBJ2-3, with D unresolved. Germline CDR1 and CDR2: ENHRY and SYGVKD. Trimming left V 0 bases short and J 0 bases short, with 13 bases between. The CDR3 has 17 residues. The CDR3 region is CAISESMVFSSTDTQYF. The DNA of the CDR3 is TGTGCCATCAGTGAGTCGATGGTTTTTTCTAGCACAGATACGCAGTATTTT.

This clonotype occurred once. The rearrangement uses TRBV29-1 and TRBJ2-3; D possibly corresponds to TRBD2 (5 bases). This CDR3 has 14 amino acids. Germline-derived CDR1 and CDR2 are SQVTM and ANQGSEA. V dropped 0 bases and J dropped 6 bases, with 13 bases sitting between them. CDR3 nucleotide sequence: TGCAGCGTTGAAGAAGCGGCGTTCGGGGATACGCAGTATTTT. Translation: CSVEEAAFGDTQYF.

In this sample, this clonotype turned up a few times. The genes are TRBV27 and TRBJ2-3; 10 nucleotides line up with TRBD2. With 7 bases clipped from V and 5 bases from J, the junction kept 9 bases outside the gene matches. Germline CDR1 and CDR2: MNHEY and SMNVEV (reference sequence). This CDR3 has 15 amino acids. CDR3 coding DNA: TGTGCCAGCACCTCCCCACTAGCGGGGTTAGATACGCAGTATTTT. This translates into CASTSPLAGLDTQYF.

Many counts were recorded for this clonotype. This chain uses TRBV28 with TRBJ2-1, with 7 bases matching TRBD1. Trimming took 5 bases from V and 3 from J; bases not matched to a gene: 13. Germline CDR1 and CDR2: MDHEN and SYDVKM. The CDR3 totals 17 residues. In DNA form, the CDR3 reads TGTGCCAGCAGTCCTACCCCGACAGGGATGAGCTACAATGAGCAGTTCTTC. As protein: CASSPTPTGMSYNEQFF.

Concerning this clonotype: Being one base from a much bigger clone, this may be a read error. The rearrangement uses TRBV27 and TRBJ2-1; 7 nucleotides line up with TRBD1. Unmatched junction bases numbered 8, after V lost 5 bases and J lost 4 bases. Germline loops: CDR1 MNHEY, CDR2 SMNVEV (reference sequence). There are 15 residues in the CDR3. In nucleotides, the CDR3 is TGTGCCAGCAGTCCGGGGACAGCGGATTACAATGAGCAGTTCTTC. This gives the protein CASSPGTADYNEQFF.